This TCR beta chain comes out of a study of CXCR3-negative and CXCR3-positive naive CD8 T cells. This CDR3 comprises 13 residues. Germline V gives CDR1 SQVTM, CDR2 ANQGSEA. Definition of naive CD8+ T cells rested on a CD45RO-CCR7+CD27+CD95- profile. General study points: Both of the naive subsets showed about the same high diversity, but memory CD8+ cells had much less. Naive cells positive for CXCR3 carried more hydrophobic TRB CDR3s than CXCR3-negative ones. Naive subsets had comparable surface CD5, so TRB CDR3 properties gauged TCR strength. In naive cells, CXCR3-negative and CXCR3-positive subsets had similar TRBV-TRBJ usage; memory cells differed.

According to its frequency, this clonotype is medium-sized. As yet, its antigen is unknown. Libraries were UMI-labeled 5' RACE TRB cDNA. Following a re-call of the 5' RACE reads, TCRdb has one entry per CDR3 protein and lacks DNA. The sample table includes thousands of distinct CDR3 sequences. Input material: naive CXCR3+ CD8+ T cells from blood. Subset specified: CD45RO-CCR7+CD27+CD95- naive CD8+ T cells expressing CXCR3 (TNR3+). This chain uses TRBV29-1 with TRBJ2-5; TCRdb gives TRBD1 as the D gene, but with no DNA this cannot be confirmed. The TCR comes from a human donor in good health. Some clones in this sample may be carry-over from other donors' samples. This CDR3 reads CSGFGGTQETQYF.